This TCR beta chain was profiled in a study of blood T cell repertoires in COVID-19 (dated by TCRdb to about 2020). Notes on the research overall: Samples covering the acute and convalescent phases of COVID-19 were provided by collaborators in the United States, Italy and Spain. Where HLA class I and class II types were available, the types were taken from metadata supplied by the sample provider, not from assay-based typing. Subjects who had been exposed to COVID-19, were actively infected with it, or had recovered from it provided the deeply sampled blood TCRbeta repertoires that made up the dataset. The samples were drawn from the first 160 participants of the ongoing ImmuneRACE study and from more than 1,000 subjects provided by 6 global collaborators. Sample metadata almost always included a de-identified subject ID, COVID-19 status, age in years and sex. The repertoires were released in a freely available public database meant as a resource for research on the immune response to SARS-CoV-2. The material from the prospective study consisted of cDNA or gDNA derived from T cells, B-cell-depleted T cells, or PBMCs. General findings and caveats noted by the study authors: Clinical and demographic metadata were provided uncurated, with the amount varying by source and participant.

Participants in the prospective study were aged roughly 18 to 100 years, lived in some 24 United States geographic areas, and enrolled through a virtual design. To assign participants to cohorts, the prospective study relied on clinical history that participants themselves reported in a screening survey and a study questionnaire. Exposed participants were defined as having been in contact with someone with a PCR-confirmed or clinician-diagnosed COVID-19 case within 2 weeks of study entry. In the prospective study, whole blood, serum and a nasopharyngeal or oropharyngeal swab were collected from each participant by mobile phlebotomists. Additional blood draws and questionnaires over a 2-month period could optionally be provided by prospective study participants. Before DNA extraction, blood samples from the prospective study were shipped at room temperature or frozen. TCRbeta CDR3 regions were amplified from genomic DNA using the immunoSEQ Assay, a bias-controlled multiplex PCR. On the authors' methods: The number of nucleated cells in each sample was estimated by amplification of reference gene primers within the assay. To quantify the absolute abundance of each unique TCRbeta CDR3 rearrangement, sequence reads were collapsed and filtered. For each sample, productive Simpson clonality was calculated as the square root of Simpson's diversity index over productive rearrangements. Here the immuneACCESS table is served through TCRdb, limited to in-frame sequences with V and J called. Missing clones are a known gap in these copies; in checked studies unresolved V genes cover under half, and the rest lacks a known reason. The DNA was the basis for D and trimming; V, J and clone size are from that table. For this sample there are around 400,000 clones; approximately 89% appear just once. The biggest ten clones account for roughly 0.9% of the sample.

Worth noting for this clone: Its antigen remains undetermined. There are no base qualities to consult, and no much larger clone falls within one base.

The sequenced sample was PBMCs or T cells enriched from blood (not recorded which). This receptor was taken from a woman aged 40 to 55 who had been exposed to COVID-19.

The CDR3 is CASSRGGLYGYTF. Read as DNA, the sequence is TGTGCCAGTAGTAGAGGGGGTCTCTATGGCTACACCTTC. In this chain, TRBV19 is recombined with TRBJ1-2; TRBD1 is a weak D gene call, 6 bases matching. Via the germline V gene (reference sequence), CDR1 is LNHDA and CDR2 SQIVND. The CDR3 runs 13 residues from the cysteine to the phenylalanine. Just CDR3 DNA is preserved here, 39 bases in frame from base 1. The junction shows trimming of 4 bases on V and 4 bases on J, plus 10 bases between the germline ends.